The TCR beta chain described here comes from a study of cytomegalovirus exposure and HLA in healthy donors. Study-level points and caveats: Usually a TCR sequence was rare, but some public TCRs were found in many donors. That first-cohort TCR clusters tended to co-occur in the 120 or so validation repertoires was found in a later analysis.

With respect to this clone: Its specificity is unknown.

The CDR3 spans 14 residues. CDR1 is WSHSY and CDR2 is SAAADI in the germline V gene. V lost 4 bases to trimming and J lost 4 bases; unmatched junction nucleotides: 1. The assay was immunoSEQ multiplex PCR, and TCRdb's table has in-frame clones only and misses some. This sample has some 110,000 clones; approximately 94% occur once, and the top ten carry roughly 1.2%. The chain uses TRBV10-2 and TRBJ2-2, with 9 bases that match TRBD2. The sequence was obtained from a woman aged 18 to 35 in good health and CMV-seronegative. Sequencing was performed on PBMCs. The CDR3 here is CASSGLAATGELFF. CDR3 nucleotide sequence: TGCGCCAGCAGTGGACTAGCGGCCACCGGGGAGCTGTTTTTT.